This T cell receptor beta chain was retrieved from a study of regulatory T cells in long-lasting Graves disease. Turning to the study itself: For under 3 months, newly diagnosed Graves' patients had been taking antithyroid drugs.

Trimming cost V 6 bases and J 2 bases; bases outside gene matches: 8. The CDR3 has 15 amino acids. Germline V CDR1 and CDR2: SGHAT, FQNNGV. General study results and limits: Segments TRBV28, TRBJ1-2 and TRBJ2-5 showed preferential usage in persistent disease.

Libraries of TCR beta came from iRepertoire HTBI primers plus Arm-PCR of CDR3 regions. TCRdb used MiXCR to reprocess the multiplex PCR reads, holding one entry per CDR3 protein. The sample shows 200,000 to 250,000 distinct CDR3 sequences, about 17% of them seen only once. Time point of the sample: newly diagnosed GD, antithyroid drugs for less than 3 months. Scientists built the TCR library using RNA that was extracted from PBMCs. Peripheral blood, approximately 9 milliliters per patient, was collected in EDTA tubes. This clonotype has at least ten counts. The antigen is not known. The rearrangement links TRBV11-2 to TRBJ2-3, with 7 bases identical to TRBD1. The TCR sequence derives from a female donor with Graves disease. The input for sequencing was peripheral blood mononuclear cells (PBMCs), taken at new diagnosis, from a patient treated with antithyroid drugs. For the CDR3, the DNA is TGTGCCAGCAGTCGGACGACAGGGTTCACAGATACGCAGTATTTT. Translation: CASSRTTGFTDTQYF.